The source of this TCR beta chain is a study of blood T cell repertoires in COVID-19. Looking at the study overall: COVID-19 samples, acute and convalescent, were from the United States, Italy and Spain. In each case, the material was cDNA or gDNA derived from T cells, B-cell-depleted T cells, or PBMCs.

The J segment lost 2 bases and the V segment lost 3 bases, leaving 12 bases of the junction unmatched. Germline V gives CDR1 WNHNN, CDR2 SYGVQD (reference sequence). The CDR3 extends over 17 amino acids. In the authors' methods: Scientists estimated how many nucleated cells there were by amplifying reference gene primers. Sequencing used immunoSEQ multiplex PCR; TCRdb keeps in-frame clones, though not all of them. V and J calls and clone size are as listed in that table; D and trimming were resolved from the DNA. This table holds about 53,000 clones, around nine tenths found once. The TCR sequence derives from a middle-aged man with acute or convalescent COVID-19. Sequencing was done on a sample of peripheral blood. The chain recombines TRBV10-1 with TRBJ2-7, with 8 bases aligning to TRBD1. The CDR3 nucleotides read TGCGCCAGCAGTGATTACGCCCGACAGGGGAGGCCCTACGAGCAGTACTTC. Its protein product is CASSDYARQGRPYEQYF.